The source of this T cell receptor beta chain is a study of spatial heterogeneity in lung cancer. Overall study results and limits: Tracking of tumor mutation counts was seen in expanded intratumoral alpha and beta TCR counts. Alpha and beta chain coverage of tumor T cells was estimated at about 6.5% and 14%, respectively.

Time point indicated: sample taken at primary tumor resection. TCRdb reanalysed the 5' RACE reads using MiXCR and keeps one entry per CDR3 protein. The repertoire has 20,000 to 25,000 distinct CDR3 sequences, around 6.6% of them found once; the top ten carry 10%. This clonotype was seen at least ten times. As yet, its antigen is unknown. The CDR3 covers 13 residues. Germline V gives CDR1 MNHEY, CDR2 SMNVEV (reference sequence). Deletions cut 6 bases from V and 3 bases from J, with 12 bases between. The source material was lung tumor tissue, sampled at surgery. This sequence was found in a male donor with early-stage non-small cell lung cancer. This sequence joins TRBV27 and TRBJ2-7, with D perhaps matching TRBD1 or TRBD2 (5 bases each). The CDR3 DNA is TGTGCCAGCAGGGGGGTGGGAGACTACGAGCAGTACTTC. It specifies CASRGVGDYEQYF.